This T cell receptor (beta chain) was documented in a study of shared clonotypes between healthy human individuals. Study information: Three CD4 naive, three CD4 memory, two CD8 naive and one CD8 memory plate were used per donor. Findings of the study overall: Between several donors, naive CD4 clonotypes were shared at a level of about 5%.

V lost 6 bases, J lost 6 bases, and 6 bases stayed unmatched. This CDR3 is built from 13 residues. Per germline, CDR1 SGHTS and CDR2 YDEGEE. On this clone: The antigen is unknown.

Data came from immunoSEQ multiplex PCR; TCRdb stores just in-frame clones and leaves some out. The sample comprises millions of clones, over 85% of which are singletons, and 0.13% to 0.15% rests with the top ten. Sequencing used naive CD4+ T cells sorted from blood. Specified subset: CD45RA+ positively selected. J is TRBJ1-5 and V is TRBV5-8; 7 bases are shared with TRBD1. The sequence was collected from a man aged 18 to 30 in good health. The CDR3 region is CASNVDRVQPQHF. The CDR3 DNA reads TGTGCCAGCAACGTTGACAGGGTTCAGCCCCAGCATTTT. Complete variable domain (other parts from reference TRBV5-8 and TRBJ1-5): EAGVTQSPTHLIKTRGQQATLRCSPISGHTSVYWYQQALGLGLQFLLWYDEGEERNRGNFPPRFSGRQFPNYSSELNVNALELEDSALYLCASNVDRVQPQHFGDGTRLSIL.